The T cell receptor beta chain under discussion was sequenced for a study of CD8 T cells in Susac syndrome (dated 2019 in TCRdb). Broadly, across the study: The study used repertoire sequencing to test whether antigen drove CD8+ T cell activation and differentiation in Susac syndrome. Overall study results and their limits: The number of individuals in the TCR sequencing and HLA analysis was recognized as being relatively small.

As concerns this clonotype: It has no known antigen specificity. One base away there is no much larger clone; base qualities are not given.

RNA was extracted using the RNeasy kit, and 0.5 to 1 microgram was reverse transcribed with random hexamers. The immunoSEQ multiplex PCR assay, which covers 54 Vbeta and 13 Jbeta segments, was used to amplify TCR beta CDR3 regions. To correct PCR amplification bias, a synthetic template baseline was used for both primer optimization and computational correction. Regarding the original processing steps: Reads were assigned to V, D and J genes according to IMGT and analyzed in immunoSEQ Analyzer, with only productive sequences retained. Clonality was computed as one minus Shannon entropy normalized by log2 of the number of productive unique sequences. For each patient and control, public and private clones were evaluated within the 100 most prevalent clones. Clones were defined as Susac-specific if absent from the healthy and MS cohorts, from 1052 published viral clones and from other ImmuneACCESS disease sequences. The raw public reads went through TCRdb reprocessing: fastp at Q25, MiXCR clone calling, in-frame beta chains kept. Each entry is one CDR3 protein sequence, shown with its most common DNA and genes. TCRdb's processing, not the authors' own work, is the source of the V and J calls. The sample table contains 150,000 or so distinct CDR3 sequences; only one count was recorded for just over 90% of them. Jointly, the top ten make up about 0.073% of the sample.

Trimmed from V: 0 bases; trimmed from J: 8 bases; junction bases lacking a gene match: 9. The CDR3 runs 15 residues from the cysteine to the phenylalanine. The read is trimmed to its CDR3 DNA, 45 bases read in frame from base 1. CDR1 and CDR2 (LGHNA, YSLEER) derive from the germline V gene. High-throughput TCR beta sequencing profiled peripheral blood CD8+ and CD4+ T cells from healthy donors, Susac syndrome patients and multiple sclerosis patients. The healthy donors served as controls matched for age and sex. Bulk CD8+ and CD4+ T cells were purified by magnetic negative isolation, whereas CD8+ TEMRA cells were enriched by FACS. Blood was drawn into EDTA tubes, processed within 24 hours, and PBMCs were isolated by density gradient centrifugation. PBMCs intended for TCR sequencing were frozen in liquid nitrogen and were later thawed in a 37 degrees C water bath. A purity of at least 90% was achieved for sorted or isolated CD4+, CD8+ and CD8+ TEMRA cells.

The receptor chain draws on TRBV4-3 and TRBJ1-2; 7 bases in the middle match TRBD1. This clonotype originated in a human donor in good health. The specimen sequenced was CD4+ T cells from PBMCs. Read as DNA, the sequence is TGCGCCAGCAGCCAAGAGCTACAGGGGACTTCCGGCTACACCTTC. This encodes CASSQELQGTSGYTF.